Below, 20 T cell receptor beta chains from the same sample are listed, as sequenced in a study of glioma-infiltrating T cells after dendritic cell vaccination. Here immunoSEQ multiplex PCR was the method, and the copy in TCRdb shows in-frame clones only, minus some. This repertoire shows roughly 50,000 clones, around 91% found once; its top ten account for 5% to 6.5%. As for time point: after dendritic cell vaccination, including at tumor progression/relapse. The sample in question was blood, obtained after dendritic cell vaccination. These receptors came from a human donor with glioblastoma.

This chain joins TRBV5-1 and TRBJ2-1; possible D gene TRBD2, 6 bases. Per the germline V gene, CDR1 is SGHRS and CDR2 is YFSETQ. Trimming cost V 0 bases and J 6 bases, with 16 bases left between them. The CDR3 contains 16 residues. In DNA, the CDR3 is TGCGCCAGCAGCTTGGTCCCTGGGGACTTAAGCAATGAGCAGTTCTTC. Translated: CASSLVPGDLSNEQFF.

This clone was picked up one time. The CDR3, as DNA: TGCGCCAGCAGTCTTGGACAGGGAGGAACTGAAGCTTTCTTT. Its protein product is CASSLGQGGTEAFF. V gene TRBV4-1 combines with J gene TRBJ1-1, with TRBD1 matching 8 bases. V dropped 6 bases and J dropped 5; count of bases not matched to a gene: 8. Germline V lookup: CDR1 MGHRA, CDR2 YSYEKL. This CDR3 is 14 amino acids long.

The chain recombines TRBV14 with TRBJ1-6, with D maybe TRBD1 (5 bases). This CDR3 has 18 residues. Germline CDR1 reads SGHDN; CDR2 reads FVKESK. V lost 0 bases and J 6 bases, leaving 18 bases between the germline ends. CDR3 nucleotides: TGTGCCAGCAGCCAAGAACGGGGTTTGGGCGGGGGTAATTCACCCCTCCACTTT. Translating it yields CASSQERGLGGGNSPLHF.

The V gene is TRBV18, the J gene TRBJ2-1; the D is unclear. Trimming pared 3 bases from V and 4 bases from J, leaving 10 bases between. This CDR3 has 14 residues. Germline lookup yields CDR1 KGHSH and CDR2 LQKENI. In DNA form, the CDR3 reads TGTGCCAGCTCACCTGACCTAGGATACAATGAGCAGTTCTTC. Its translation is CASSPDLGYNEQFF.

This chain links TRBV9 with TRBJ2-3; 9 positions match TRBD2. The V and J ends lost 4 bases and 0 bases, in that order; junction bases with no gene match: 3. Germline V gene data show CDR1 as SGDLS and CDR2 as YYNGEE. The CDR3 totals 15 residues. This CDR3 reads CASSPSGISTDTQYF. The CDR3 nucleotides read TGTGCCAGCAGCCCTAGCGGGATTAGCACAGATACGCAGTATTTT.

This clone has just a few counts. V is TRBV10-3 and J is TRBJ1-3; 8 nucleotides match TRBD1. Trimming cost V 5 bases and J 5 bases; bases outside gene matches: 8. The germline CDR1 and CDR2 sequences are ENHRY and SYGVKD. This CDR3 is 15 amino acids long. CDR3 amino acids: CAISSQGDPRNTIYF. The CDR3 bases are TGTGCCATCAGTTCACAGGGGGACCCTCGAAACACCATATATTTT.

The chain is built from TRBV7-2 and TRBJ2-1, with 7 positions matching TRBD1. Germline V gives CDR1 SGHTA, CDR2 FQGNSA. The CDR3 sequence is 14 residues long. V trimming: 0 bases; J trimming: 7 bases; junction bases outside the gene matches: 3. The CDR3 spells CASSLAPQGNEQFF. CDR3 bases: TGTGCCAGCAGCTTAGCTCCACAGGGGAATGAGCAGTTCTTC.

V gene TRBV12-5 combines with J gene TRBJ2-1; 16 bases fit TRBD2. Germline V CDR1 and CDR2: LGHNT, FRNRAP. CDR3 size: 20 residues. The V and J ends lost 2 bases and 13 bases, in that order; junction bases with no gene match: 20. The CDR3 bases are TGTGCTAGTGGTTTGTACAACATCGGGACTAGCGGGAGGGTGGAGGGTGCCCAGTTCTTC. The encoded protein is CASGLYNIGTSGRVEGAQFF.

CDR3: CASGRGTEAFF. The CDR3 DNA follows: TGTGCCAGCGGTAGGGGTACTGAAGCTTTCTTT. This chain uses TRBV25-1 with TRBJ1-1; D possibly corresponds to TRBD1 (5 bases). The CDR3 is 11 amino acids. In germline, CDR1 is MGHDK, CDR2 SYGVNS. Trimming took 8 bases from V and 5 from J, leaving 9 bases between them.

The chain links TRBV19 to TRBJ1-2, with 7 bases identical to TRBD1. V shed 7 bases, J shed 7 bases, and the junction held 9 bases outside the gene matches. The CDR3 runs to 13 residues. Per the germline V gene, CDR1 is LNHDA and CDR2 is SQIVND (reference sequence). In nucleotides, the CDR3 is TGTGCCAGTATCCTGACAGGGACGACTGGCTACACCTTC. Its translation: CASILTGTTGYTF.

CDR3 nucleotides: TGTGCCAGCAGGGATACTGGACAGGGGGCTGGCTACACCTTC. This translates into CASRDTGQGAGYTF. This chain uses TRBV2 with TRBJ1-2, with 11 bases fitting TRBD1. Germline values: CDR1 SNHLY, CDR2 FYNNEI. V lost 6 bases to trimming and J lost 7 bases; unmatched junction nucleotides: 7. The CDR3 totals 14 residues.

The V gene is TRBV7-2, the J gene TRBJ2-1; TRBD2 aligns across 7 bases. CDR1 and CDR2 from the germline V gene are SGHTA and FQGNSA. CDR3 length: 14 residues. The V segment lost 4 bases and the J segment 8 bases; nucleotides outside the gene matches: 8. The CDR3 region is CASSYTGGIDEQFF. The DNA for the CDR3 is TGTGCCAGCAGCTATACGGGAGGCATCGATGAGCAGTTCTTC.

V and J are TRBV28 and TRBJ2-1; perhaps TRBD2 as D (7 bases). V shed 4 bases and J shed 7 bases, with 23 bases lying between them. From germline, CDR1 is MDHEN and CDR2 SYDVKM. This CDR3 has 17 amino acids. The CDR3 loop is CASSSAGGRRKNNEQFF. For the CDR3, the DNA is TGTGCCAGCAGTTCAGCCGGGGGGCGGAGAAAAAATAATGAGCAGTTCTTC.

V is TRBV7-9 and J is TRBJ2-5, with 14 bases matching TRBD2. CDR3 length: 17 amino acids. V lost 5 bases and J lost 5; bases outside the gene matches: 10. Germline V gene lookup returns CDR1 SEHNR and CDR2 FQNEAQ (reference sequence). CDR3 bases: TGTGCCAGCAGCCCCCGGACTAGCGGGAGGTCGAGGGAGACCCAGTACTTC. Its protein is CASSPRTSGRSRETQYF.

This clone was observed a few times. CDR3 nucleotides: TGCAGCGTTACCCCAGGGAAAGAGACCCAGTACTTC. Its translation: CSVTPGKETQYF. This chain connects TRBV29-1 to TRBJ2-5, with D perhaps matching TRBD1 (5 bases). This CDR3 contains 12 residues. Between the trimmed V and J ends, which lost 5 bases and 3 bases, there was a span of 10 bases. Germline loops: CDR1 SQVTM, CDR2 ANQGSEA.

The V call is TRBV5-6, the J call TRBJ2-5, with TRBD2 as a possible D gene (5 bases). The V and J ends lost 4 bases and 5 bases respectively, with 15 bases between them. CDR3 length: 14 amino acids. The germline V gene encodes CDR1 SGHDT and CDR2 YYEEEE. CDR3 DNA sequence: TGTGCCAGCAGCCGCCCGAACGGGATTGAGACCCAGTACTTC. Encoded protein: CASSRPNGIETQYF.

V gene TRBV14 combines with J gene TRBJ1-2, with 8 bases lining up with TRBD1. With V trimmed by 1 base and J by 8 bases, 9 bases remained unmatched. This CDR3 spans 15 amino acids. Germline CDR1 is SGHDN and CDR2 is FVKESK. The CDR3 nucleotides read TGTGCCAGCAGCCAAGCGGACAGGGTGGCGTTGGGCTACACCTTC. Protein: CASSQADRVALGYTF.

This clone was seen a single time. This rearrangement joins TRBV10-3 to TRBJ2-7, with TRBD1 matching 7 bases. The J segment lost 2 bases and the V segment lost 3 bases, leaving 4 bases of the junction unmatched. This CDR3 comprises 14 residues. CDR1 and CDR2 from the germline V gene are ENHRY and SYGVKD. The CDR3 nucleotides are TGTGCCATCAGTGACCCCGGGACAGCCTACGAGCAGTACTTC. Protein product: CAISDPGTAYEQYF.

V and J are TRBV2 and TRBJ2-3; possible D gene TRBD2, 6 bases. V lost 3 bases, J lost 3 bases, and 13 bases lay in between. The germline CDR1 and CDR2 sequences are SNHLY and FYNNEI. The CDR3 contains 15 residues. For the CDR3, the DNA is TGTGCCAGCAGTGATTGGGGGGAGGTTACAGATACGCAGTATTTT. Its protein product is CASSDWGEVTDTQYF.

The rearrangement uses TRBV5-1 and TRBJ2-1; no reliable D call. CDR3 length: 13 residues. Germline CDR1 reads SGHRS; CDR2 reads YFSETQ. The germline V and J ends were trimmed by 0 bases and 4 bases, with 5 bases remaining between them. The CDR3 DNA is TGCGCCAGCAGCTTGGGAGTATACAATGAGCAGTTCTTC. It is translated as CASSLGVYNEQFF.